This TCR beta chain came from a study of blood T cells in healthy people across ages. Study observations and caveats: Relative to aged donors, long-lived donors carried more naive CD4+ cells and displayed higher diversity.

Sample-barcoded 5' priming and a J-beta primer mix drove a second PCR of about 6 to 11 cycles. All samples gave at least 3 million CDR3-containing paired-end reads. TCRdb reanalysed the 5' RACE reads using MiXCR and keeps one entry per CDR3 protein. The table lists around 790,000 distinct CDR3 sequences, 40% to 50% of them singletons. The V end lost 4 bases, the J end lost 1 base, and 10 bases lay between the germline ends. From germline, CDR1 is SQVTM and CDR2 ANQGSEA. This CDR3 comprises 13 residues. This clonotype came up a few times. What it binds is not known. The receptor was isolated from a man aged 55-75 years in good health. The chain links TRBV29-1 to TRBJ1-1; unclear D gene. Sequenced: blood. The CDR3 coding sequence is TGCAGCGTTGTCGGGCACCGGAACACTGAAGCTTTCTTT. Amino acid sequence: CSVVGHRNTEAFF. The full variable domain, rest sourced from reference TRBV29-1 and TRBJ1-1, is SAVISQKPSRDICQRGTSLTIQCQVDSQVTMMFWYRQQPGQSLTLIATANQGSEATYESGFVIDKFPISRPNLTFSTLTVSNMSPEDSSIYLCSVVGHRNTEAFFGQGTRLTVV.